Listed here is a single T cell receptor (beta chain). This sample was included in a study of T cell changes during pregnancy in multiple sclerosis. Libraries were prepared by immunoSEQ multiplex PCR; TCRdb keeps only in-frame clonotypes and omits some of them. The sample consists of over 45,000 clones, around nine tenths of them appearing once. Per germline, CDR1 SGDLS and CDR2 YYNGEE. The V and J ends lost 1 base and 3 bases, in that order; junction bases with no gene match: 5. The CDR3 has 15 amino acids. This TCR came from a female donor in good health, enrolled as a control in a pregnancy study. The sample in question was peripheral blood, obtained in the third trimester of pregnancy. The V and J genes are TRBV9 and TRBJ2-5; 8 nucleotides match TRBD1. The CDR3, as DNA: TGTGCCAGCAGCGTATCCCGGACAGGGAAAGAGACCCAGTACTTC. This translates into CASSVSRTGKETQYF.